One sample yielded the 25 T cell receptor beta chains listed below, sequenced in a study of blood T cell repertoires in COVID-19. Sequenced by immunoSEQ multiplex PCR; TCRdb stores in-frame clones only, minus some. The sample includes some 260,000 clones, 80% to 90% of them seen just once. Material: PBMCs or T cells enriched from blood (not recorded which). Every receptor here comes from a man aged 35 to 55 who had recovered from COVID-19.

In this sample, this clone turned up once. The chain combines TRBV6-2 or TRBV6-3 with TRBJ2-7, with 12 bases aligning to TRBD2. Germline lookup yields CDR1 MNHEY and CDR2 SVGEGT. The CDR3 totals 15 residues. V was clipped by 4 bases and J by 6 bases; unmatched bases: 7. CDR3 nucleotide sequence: TGTGCCAGCAGTTCCCTAGCGGGGGGGCCGGGCGAGCAGTACTTC. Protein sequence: CASSSLAGGPGEQYF.

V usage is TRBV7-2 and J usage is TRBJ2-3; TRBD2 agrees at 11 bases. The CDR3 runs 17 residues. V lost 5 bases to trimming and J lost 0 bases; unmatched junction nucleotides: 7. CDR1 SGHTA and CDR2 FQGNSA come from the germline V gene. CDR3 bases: TGTGCCAGCAGCAGACGGACTAGCGGGCTTAGCACAGATACGCAGTATTTT. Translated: CASSRRTSGLSTDTQYF.

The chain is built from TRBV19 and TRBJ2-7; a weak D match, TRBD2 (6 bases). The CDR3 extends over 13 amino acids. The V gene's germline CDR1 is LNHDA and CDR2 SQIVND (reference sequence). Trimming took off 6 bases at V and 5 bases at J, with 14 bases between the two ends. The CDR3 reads CASRDGSSHEQYF. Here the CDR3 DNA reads TGTGCCAGTAGGGACGGGAGTTCCCACGAGCAGTACTTC.

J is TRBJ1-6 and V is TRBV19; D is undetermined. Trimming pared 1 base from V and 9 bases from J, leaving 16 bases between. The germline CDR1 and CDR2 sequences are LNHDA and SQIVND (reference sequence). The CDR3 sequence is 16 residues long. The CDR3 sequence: CASSIAGEPGGSPLHF. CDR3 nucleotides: TGTGCCAGTAGTATAGCGGGCGAACCCGGAGGTTCACCCCTCCACTTT.

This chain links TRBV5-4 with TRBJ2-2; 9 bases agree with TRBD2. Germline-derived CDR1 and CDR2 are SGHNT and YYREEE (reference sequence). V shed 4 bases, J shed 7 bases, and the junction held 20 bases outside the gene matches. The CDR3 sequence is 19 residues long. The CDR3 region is CASSRRFSGSIGENGELFF. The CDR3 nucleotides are TGTGCCAGCAGCCGGAGGTTTAGCGGGAGCATTGGGGAAAACGGGGAGCTGTTTTTT. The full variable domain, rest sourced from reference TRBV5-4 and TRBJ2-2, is ETGVTQSPTHLIKTRGQQVTLRCSSQSGHNTVSWYQQALGQGPQFIFQYYREEENGRGNFPPRFSGLQFPNYSSELNVNALELDDSALYLCASSRRFSGSIGENGELFFGEGSRLTVL.

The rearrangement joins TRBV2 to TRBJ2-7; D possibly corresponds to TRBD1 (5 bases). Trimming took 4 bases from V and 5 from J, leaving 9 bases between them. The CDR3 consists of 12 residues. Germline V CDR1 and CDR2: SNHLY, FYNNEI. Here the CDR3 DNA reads TGTGCCAGCAGTGCCCAGGGCGACGAGCAGTACTTC. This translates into CASSAQGDEQYF.

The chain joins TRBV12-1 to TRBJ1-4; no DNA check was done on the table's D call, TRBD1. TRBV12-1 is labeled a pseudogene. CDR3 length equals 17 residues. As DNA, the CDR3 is TGTGCCAGCAGTAGTGACAGGGGGATGGGTTATAATGAAAAACTGTTTTTT. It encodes CASSSDRGMGYNEKLFF.

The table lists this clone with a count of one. CDR3 nucleotide sequence: TGTGCCTGGAGTGTTTCCCCCCCTGATCTACTTAGCCTTCAAGAGACCCAGTACTTC. Encoded protein: CAWSVSPPDLLSLQETQYF. The V gene is TRBV30, the J gene TRBJ2-5; D uncertain. CDR1 and CDR2 from the germline V gene are GTSNPN and SVGIG (reference sequence). V gave up 0 bases and J gave up 2 bases, with 25 bases separating them. This CDR3 has 19 amino acids.

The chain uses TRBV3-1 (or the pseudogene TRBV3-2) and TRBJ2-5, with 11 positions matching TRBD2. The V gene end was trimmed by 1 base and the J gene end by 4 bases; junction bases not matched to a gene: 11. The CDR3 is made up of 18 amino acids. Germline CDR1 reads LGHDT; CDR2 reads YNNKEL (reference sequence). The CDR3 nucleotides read TGTGCCAGCAGCCAAGTGCTGGTAGCGGGGGGGGCCGGAGAGACCCAGTACTTC. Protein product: CASSQVLVAGGAGETQYF.

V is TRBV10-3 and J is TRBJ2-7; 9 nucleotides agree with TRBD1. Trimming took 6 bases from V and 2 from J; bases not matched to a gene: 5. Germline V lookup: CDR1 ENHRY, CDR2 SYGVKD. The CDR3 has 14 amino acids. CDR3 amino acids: CAIRPGQGTYEQYF. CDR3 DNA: TGTGCCATCAGACCCGGACAGGGGACCTACGAGCAGTACTTC.

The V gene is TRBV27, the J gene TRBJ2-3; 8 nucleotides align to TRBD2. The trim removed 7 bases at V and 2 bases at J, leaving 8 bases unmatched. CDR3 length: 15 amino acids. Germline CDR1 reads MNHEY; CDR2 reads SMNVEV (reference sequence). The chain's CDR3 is CASKGLAPVTDTQYF. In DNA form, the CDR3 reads TGTGCCAGCAAAGGACTAGCACCCGTCACAGATACGCAGTATTTT.

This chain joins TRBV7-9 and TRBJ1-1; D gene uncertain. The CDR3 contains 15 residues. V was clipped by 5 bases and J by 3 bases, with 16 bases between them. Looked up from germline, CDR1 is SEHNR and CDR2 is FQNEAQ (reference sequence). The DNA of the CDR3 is TGTGCCAGCAGCGCCGGAGGTCGAGGATACACTGAAGCTTTCTTT. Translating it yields CASSAGGRGYTEAFF. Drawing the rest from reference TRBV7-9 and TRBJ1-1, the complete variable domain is DTGVSQNPRHKITKRGQNVTFRCDPISEHNRLYWYRQTLGQGPEFLTYFQNEAQLEKSRLLSDRFSAERPKGSFSTLEIQRTEQGDSAMYLCASSAGGRGYTEAFFGQGTRLTVV.

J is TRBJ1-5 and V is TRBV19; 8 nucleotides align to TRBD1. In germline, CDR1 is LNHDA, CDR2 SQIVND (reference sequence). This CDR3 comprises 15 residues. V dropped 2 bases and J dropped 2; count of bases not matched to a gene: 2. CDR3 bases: TGTGCCAGTAGTATAATGGGACAGGGCAATCAGCCCCAGCATTTT. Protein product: CASSIMGQGNQPQHF.

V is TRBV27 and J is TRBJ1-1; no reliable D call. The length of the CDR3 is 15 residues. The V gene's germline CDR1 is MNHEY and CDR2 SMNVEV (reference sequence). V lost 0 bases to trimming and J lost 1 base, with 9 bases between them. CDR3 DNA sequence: TGTGCCAGCAGTTTATCGGCGGGGAAGAACACTGAAGCTTTCTTT. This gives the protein CASSLSAGKNTEAFF.

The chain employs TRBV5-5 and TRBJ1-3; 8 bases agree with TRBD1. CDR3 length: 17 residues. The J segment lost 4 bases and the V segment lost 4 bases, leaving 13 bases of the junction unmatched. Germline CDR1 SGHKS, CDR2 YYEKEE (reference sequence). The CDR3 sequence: CASSDRGPEGTGNTIYF. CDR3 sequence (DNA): TGTGCCAGCAGCGACAGGGGACCAGAGGGAACCGGAAACACCATATATTTT.

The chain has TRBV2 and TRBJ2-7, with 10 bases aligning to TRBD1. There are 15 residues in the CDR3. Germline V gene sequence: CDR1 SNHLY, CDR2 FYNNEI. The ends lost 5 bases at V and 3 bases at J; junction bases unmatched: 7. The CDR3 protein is CASSFGTGVFYEQYF. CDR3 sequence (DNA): TGTGCCAGCAGTTTTGGGACAGGGGTCTTCTACGAGCAGTACTTC.

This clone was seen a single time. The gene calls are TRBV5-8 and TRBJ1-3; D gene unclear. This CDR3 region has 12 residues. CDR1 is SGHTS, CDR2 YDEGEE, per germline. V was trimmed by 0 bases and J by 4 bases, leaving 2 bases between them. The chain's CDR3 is CASSLVGNTIYF. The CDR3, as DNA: TGTGCCAGCAGCTTGGTAGGAAACACCATATATTTT.

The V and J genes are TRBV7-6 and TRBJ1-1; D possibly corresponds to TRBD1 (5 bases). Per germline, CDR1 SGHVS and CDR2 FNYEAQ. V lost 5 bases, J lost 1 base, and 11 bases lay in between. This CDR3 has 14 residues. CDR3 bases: TGTGCCAGCAGCCCGACAGTGACGAACACTGAAGCTTTCTTT. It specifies CASSPTVTNTEAFF. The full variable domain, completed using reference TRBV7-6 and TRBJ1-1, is GAGVSQSPRYKVTKRGQDVALRCDPISGHVSLYWYRQALGQGPEFLTYFNYEAQQDKSGLPNDRFSAERPEGSISTLTIQRTEQRDSAMYRCASSPTVTNTEAFFGQGTRLTVV.

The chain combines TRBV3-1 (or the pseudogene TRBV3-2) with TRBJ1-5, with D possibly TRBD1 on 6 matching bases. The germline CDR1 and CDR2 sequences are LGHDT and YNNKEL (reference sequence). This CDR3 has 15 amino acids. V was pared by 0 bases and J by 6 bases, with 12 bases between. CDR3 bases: TGTGCCAGCAGCCAAGATATAGGCAGGGGTCAGCCCCAGCATTTT. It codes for CASSQDIGRGQPQHF.

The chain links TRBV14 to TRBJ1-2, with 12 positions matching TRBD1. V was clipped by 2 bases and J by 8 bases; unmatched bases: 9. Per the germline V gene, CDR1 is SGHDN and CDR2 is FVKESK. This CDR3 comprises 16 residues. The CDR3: CASSQQGTGGLQGYTF. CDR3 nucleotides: TGTGCCAGCAGCCAACAGGGGACAGGGGGCTTGCAGGGCTACACCTTC.

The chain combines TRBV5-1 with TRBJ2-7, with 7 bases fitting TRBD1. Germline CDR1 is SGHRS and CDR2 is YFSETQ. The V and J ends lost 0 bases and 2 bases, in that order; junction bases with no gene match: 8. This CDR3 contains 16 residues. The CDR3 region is CASSLAPDRETYEQYF. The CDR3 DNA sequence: TGCGCCAGCAGCTTGGCCCCTGACAGGGAAACCTACGAGCAGTACTTC.

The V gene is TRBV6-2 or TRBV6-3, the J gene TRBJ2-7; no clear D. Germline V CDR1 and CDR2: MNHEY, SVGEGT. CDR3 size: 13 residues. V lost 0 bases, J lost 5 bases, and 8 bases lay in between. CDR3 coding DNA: TGTGCCAGCAGTTACTCGTTCCGCGACGAGCAGTACTTC. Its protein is CASSYSFRDEQYF.

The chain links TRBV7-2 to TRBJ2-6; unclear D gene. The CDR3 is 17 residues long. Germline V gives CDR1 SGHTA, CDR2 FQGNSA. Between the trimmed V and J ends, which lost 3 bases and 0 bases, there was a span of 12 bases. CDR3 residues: CASSFLRAFSGANVLTF. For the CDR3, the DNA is TGTGCCAGCAGCTTTCTCCGCGCGTTCTCTGGGGCCAACGTCCTGACTTTC.

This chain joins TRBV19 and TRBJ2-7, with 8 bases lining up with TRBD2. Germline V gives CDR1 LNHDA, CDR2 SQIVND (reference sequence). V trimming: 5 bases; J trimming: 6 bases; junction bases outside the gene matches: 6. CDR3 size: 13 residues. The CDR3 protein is CASSWTSMGEQYF. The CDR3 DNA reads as TGTGCCAGTAGTTGGACTAGCATGGGCGAGCAGTACTTC.

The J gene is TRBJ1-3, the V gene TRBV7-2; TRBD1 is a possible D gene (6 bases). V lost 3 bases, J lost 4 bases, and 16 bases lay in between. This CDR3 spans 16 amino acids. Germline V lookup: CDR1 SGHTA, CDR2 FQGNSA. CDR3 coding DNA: TGTGCCAGCAGCTTGCAACCCGCAGGGACAGGAAACACCATATATTTT. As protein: CASSLQPAGTGNTIYF.